This TCR beta chain was observed in a study of CD8+ T cells in alopecia areata. Broader study findings: Scalp clonality, together with expanded CD8+ clones among the top 100, fell significantly with tofacitinib. A great number of expanded lesional clones endured in scalp and blood during tofacitinib.

V was clipped by 1 base and J by 0 bases, with 10 bases between them. The CDR3 is 15 amino acids. Germline-derived CDR1 and CDR2 are SQVTM and ANQGSEA. As the sequencing template, cDNA was produced by extracting RNA and reverse transcribing it. Sequencing used immunoSEQ multiplex PCR; TCRdb keeps in-frame clones, though not all of them. The repertoire holds more than 90,000 clones, roughly 58% seen once, with under 35% in the top ten. Described treatment: oral pan-JAK inhibitor, 5-10 mg twice daily. Alopecia areata patients provided lesional scalp punch biopsies and peripheral blood. About this clone: Its antigen is undetermined.

This material consisted of CD8+ T cells sorted from blood, taken at week 4, from a patient treated with tofacitinib. The TCR sequence derives from a human donor with alopecia areata. V and J are TRBV29-1 and TRBJ2-1; no clear D. CDR3 nucleotides: TGCAGCGTTGAAGGCCCTATCAGCTCCTACAATGAGCAGTTCTTC. It specifies CSVEGPISSYNEQFF.